This TCR beta chain was profiled in a study of glioma-infiltrating T cells after dendritic cell vaccination. Across the whole study: Treatment, given 2003 to 2012, was autologous tumor lysate-pulsed dendritic cell vaccination. Three intradermal dendritic cell vaccine injections were given every two weeks.

Indicated time point: after dendritic cell vaccination, including at tumor progression/relapse. To note about this clone: Its antigen is undetermined.

CDR3 length: 14 residues. Germline V gene sequence: CDR1 SGHRS, CDR2 YFSETQ. J was trimmed by 7 bases and V by 4 bases; bases with no gene match: 9. Overall study results and limits: No direct clonality-survival link was found; a diverse polyclonal response may matter.

Clones were sequenced by immunoSEQ multiplex PCR, and TCRdb holds only the in-frame ones, with some missing. The sample has some 110,000 clones, 90% seen once. The V and J genes are TRBV5-1 and TRBJ1-1, with 8 bases aligning to TRBD1. The receptor was derived from a human donor with glioblastoma. The sample was blood, taken after dendritic cell vaccination. The CDR3 protein is CASSGQGGESEAFF. The CDR3, as DNA: TGCGCCAGCAGCGGACAGGGTGGGGAAAGTGAAGCTTTCTTT.